The source of this T cell receptor beta chain is a study of cytomegalovirus exposure and HLA in healthy donors (dated 2017 in TCRdb). About the study as a whole: An earlier analysis of a few hundred of the donors reported approximately 260 Gb of sequence data and 95 million to 130 million unique TCR beta sequences obtained from about 180 million T cells. HLA typing covered class I and class II loci at four-digit resolution. On average, over 200,000 unique TCR beta nucleotide sequences were sequenced per donor among 398 genotyped donors of the cohort, with 15% to 20% of those sequences being non-productive. An early release that covered fewer than 750 HLA-typed donors contained 250 to 350 gigabases of sequencing data and 80 million or so unique TCR sequences. A handful of DR-DQ haplotypes were handled as single units for association and clustering because linkage in the cohort was strong. The aim of the study was to test whether cataloging public T cell receptors could identify signatures of past pathogen exposure. Every discovery cohort repertoire had been produced on one sequencing platform. A later analysis re-analyzed previously published TCR beta repertoires from roughly 600 donors and added high-resolution HLA genotyping to study TCR occurrence patterns. Rather than drawing on any new phenotypic data, the later analysis identified candidate immune exposures from TCR beta sequences and the way those sequences occurred across donors. The study profiled the T cell repertoires of hundreds of subjects by immunosequencing and related them to cytomegalovirus serostatus. A separate validation cohort of approximately 130 different subjects was used in addition to the roughly 700-subject first cohort. Alongside the repertoire data, information on donor age, sex, ethnicity and CMV serostatus was compiled. Of the approximately 400 genotyped donors, 65% to 90% fell in the genetic ancestry cluster associated with self-reported Caucasian donors. The study combined high-throughput TCR immunosequencing, statistical association of individual TCRs with disease status, and machine learning to predict cytomegalovirus infection status. The number of donors typed differed by locus, with about 629-640 for A, B, C, DRB1 and DQB1, roughly 520 for DQA1, about 610 for DPA1, and around 450 for DPB1. An earlier analysis of 587 of the donors applied high-throughput TCR beta sequencing to assess whether each TCR beta V gene segment acted as functional or pseudogenic. In a later genetic analysis, genome-wide SNP genotypes for about three fifths of the roughly 670 donors were used, and that subset was treated as a discovery cohort.

The cohort comprised several hundred healthy bone marrow donors. At the time of sampling, all cohort members were nominally healthy, though unrecorded immune exposures were likely present. The donor was CMV seronegative and belonged to the group of 320 or so seronegative cohort members. A peripheral blood sample was provided by each donor, and peripheral blood mononuclear cells were used for TCR beta sequencing. Genomic DNA was extracted from the blood cell samples with the Qiagen DNeasy Blood Extraction Kit. Libraries were made using the immunoSEQ multiplex PCR assay. The multiplex PCR relied on a mix of 60 forward primers for TCR Vbeta segments and 13 reverse primers for TCR Jbeta segments. The CDR3 region of rearranged TCR beta genes was amplified from genomic DNA with a multiplex PCR assay. Amplified TCR beta libraries were sequenced as 87-base-pair reads on the Illumina HiSeq System. Turning to the authors' computational methods: In a later analysis, tens of millions of unique TCR beta chains were counted across the 650 to 750 repertoires, and roughly 9.9 million of these chains were shared by at least two donors. A nearest-neighbor algorithm error-corrected the raw reads and collapsed the reads into unique sequences, merging closely related sequences to remove PCR and sequencing errors. CDR3 sequences were aligned to IMGT reference sequences to assign V, D and J gene segments. For a sequence to be retained, a match of at least six nucleotides to both a V gene segment and a J gene segment was required. A rearrangement counted as productive if the CDR3 had no stop codons and remained in frame with V and J, and every other rearrangement counted as non-productive. CDR3 was defined by IMGT convention, running from the second conserved V-encoded cysteine to the conserved J-encoded phenylalanine. In an earlier analysis of around 600 of the donors, sequences lacking an unambiguous match to a single V gene segment were excluded. An earlier analysis of almost 600 of the donors classified V segments as functional when productive rearrangements were above 56.7% and as segregating when the standard deviation between donors was above 5%. A statistical classification framework was built for diagnosing cytomegalovirus status from the catalog of TCR beta chain sequences. In a later analysis, V and J genes were assigned by comparing TCR nucleotide sequences against IMGT/GENE-DB human TR gene sequences. In a later analysis, CDR3 sequences and most-parsimonious VDJ recombination scenarios were assigned using the TCRdist pipeline. A later analysis defined each TCR beta chain by its CDR3 amino acid sequence plus V-gene family, and excluded reads lacking a unique V-gene family. To address suspected cross-contamination and a sequencing artifact, a later analysis removed 592 highly shared, low-generation-probability nucleotide sequences. For each public chain, a later analysis derived a clonal expansion index from normalized ranks of inferred template counts within each repertoire. A later analysis computed generation probabilities with a VDJ recombination model fitted to out-of-frame rearrangements, and checked the results against IGoR. A later analysis scored TCR-TCR, TCR-HLA and TCR-CMV co-occurrence with hypergeometric tests, applying a repertoire-size bias correction to TCR pairs. False discovery rates were estimated in a later analysis by permuting HLA or CMV assignments 20 times. In a later analysis, co-occurring TCRs were grouped with DBSCAN, and TCRdist sequence similarity was added when clustering was performed within HLA-allele-positive subsets. Repertoires with fewer than 30,000 or more than 120,000 public chains, plus five repertoires with anomalous nucleotide sharing, were excluded from co-occurrence clustering. This is the immuneACCESS table as TCRdb keeps it, with only in-frame sequences that have V and J called. A part of the clones is gone; compared with another copy, unresolved V genes explain less than half, and the rest is unexplained. That table furnishes V, J and clone size, whereas the DNA furnished D and trimming. The sample table lists about 200,000 clones, roughly 80% of them with a count of one. 2.9% of the sample rests with the top ten.

What the study reported, not specific to this receptor: Correlated functional status among segregating V segments might be attributable to linkage disequilibrium, but an unknown experimental factor could not be ruled out. A total of 150 or so TCR beta chains were listed by the study as associated with cytomegalovirus. At a false discovery rate of 0.05, a later analysis linked around 15,000 TCR beta sequences to specific HLA alleles. Some IMGT-functional V segments, including TRBV6-2 and TRBV6-3, could not be distinguished by the 87-base-pair reads and were therefore excluded. Sequencing depth was assumed to be roughly uniform across donors in the presence/absence analyses, though that assumption may not hold. When HLA alleles, especially DR and DQ, strongly co-occurred, TCR associations were difficult to assign to individual alleles. According to a later analysis, parvovirus B19, influenza, CMV and Epstein-Barr virus appeared linked to several top co-occurrence clusters. In vitro tests confirmed that a few of the cytomegalovirus-associated TCR beta chains recognize cytomegalovirus antigens. Because counts were too low, about 18 rarely observed V segments, including chromosome 9 orphons, were excluded from the earlier analysis of 587 of the donors. The classifier was reported to diagnose cytomegalovirus status with high specificity and sensitivity in both the original and validation cohorts. The cohort was sequenced for TCR beta chains only, and without alpha or paired-chain data the features that could be detected were limited. The only immune exposure information available for the cohort was CMV serostatus. In a later analysis, the rate of TCR association differed among HLA loci, with DRB1 alleles having the most associated TCRs and HLA-C alleles having the fewest. V-gene and J-gene trimming of TCR beta chains was associated with a missense DCLRE1C variant in a later genetic analysis, and the association was replicated in an independent cohort. A further reported finding was that TCR beta sequences accurately predicted the HLA-A and HLA-B alleles for most subjects in the first cohort. According to the authors, the approach could potentially be generalized to other disease states and immunological phenotypes. A group of highly shared sequence variants was considered likely to be a technical artifact of the sequencing pipeline. Most TCR sequences were observed very rarely across donors, whereas some public TCRs were present in many individuals. Compared with the roughly 600-donor mean, donors in an Asian-associated ancestry cluster had fewer N-insertions in productive TCRs, according to a later genetic analysis. Broadly in line with IMGT annotations, most TCR beta V segments showed up in productive rearrangements about 87% or about 30% of the time in an earlier analysis of several hundred of the donors. According to a later analysis, most CMV-associated TCR beta chains appeared to be HLA-restricted, and the HLA associations seemed to be driven largely by CMV exposure. HLA typing was unavailable for some donors at each locus, so association tests used only the typed subset. In a later analysis, HLA-associated TCR beta chains showed more clonal expansion and lower generation probabilities than non-associated chains that were equally common.

Taken from cysteine to phenylalanine, the CDR3 has 15 residues. The read is trimmed to its CDR3 DNA, 45 bases read in frame from base 1. For CDR1 and CDR2, the germline V gene lists LGHNA and YSLEER. V drops 1 base and J drops 8 bases, leaving 14 bases in between. Of note for this clone: It lacks a known antigen. No much larger clonotype is one base removed from it; base qualities were not supplied.

The chain is made from TRBV4-3 and TRBJ1-4; the best D guess is TRBD1, with 5 bases matching. Specimen: PBMCs. The receptor's source is a young man in good health and CMV-seronegative. The DNA is TGCGCCAGCAGCCAAGGGGGGATGGACTACGAAAAACTGTTTTTT. Translated, it gives CASSQGGMDYEKLFF.